These 6 T cell receptor beta chains share one sample of origin, sequenced in a study of metastatic and nonmetastatic thyroid tumors. No patient had received any treatment before thyroid surgery. TCRdb re-analyzed the PCR reads using MiXCR. The sample holds about 6,900 clones, roughly a quarter seen once. The sequencing input was adjacent normal tissue. These receptor sequences come from a male donor with papillary thyroid cancer or a benign thyroid nodule (not recorded which). Some clones in this sample may be carry-over from other donors' samples.

This clone is deemed medium-sized (0.01 to 0.1%). CDR3 coding DNA: TGCGCCAGCAGCCAAGAACAGGGAATCTCCTACGAGCAGTACTTC. This encodes CASSQEQGISYEQYF. The chain is built from TRBV4-3 and TRBJ2-7; a possible D gene is TRBD1 (6 bases). There are 15 residues in the CDR3. Germline loops: CDR1 LGHNA, CDR2 YSLEER. Between the trimmed V and J ends, which lost 0 bases and 0 bases, there was a span of 9 bases.

This clone was seen more than once but under ten times. This chain's CDR3 is CATQTKAYEQYF. CDR3 nucleotides: TGTGCCACCCAAACTAAAGCCTACGAGCAGTACTTC. This chain links TRBV10-3 with TRBJ2-7; D is uncertain. The CDR3 extends over 12 amino acids. With 10 bases removed from V and 2 bases from J, the gap between germline ends came to 12 bases. Germline CDR1 is ENHRY and CDR2 is SYGVKD.

This clone is categorized as large. Other DNA sequences from this sample encode an identical CDR3 as well. The J gene is TRBJ2-1, the V gene TRBV28; perhaps TRBD2 as D (7 bases). V lost 3 bases and J lost 5, with 17 bases in between. Germline loops: CDR1 MDHEN, CDR2 SYDVKM. The CDR3 covers 16 residues. In DNA form, the CDR3 reads TGTGCCAGCAGTTTCCTCGGGGGGACACCCCACAATGAGCAGTTCTTC. This codes for CASSFLGGTPHNEQFF.

This clone has only a few counts. V usage is TRBV30 and J usage is TRBJ2-7; TRBD2 matches 10 bases. Per germline, CDR1 GTSNPN and CDR2 SVGIG (reference sequence). This CDR3 has 14 residues. V shed 5 bases, J shed 6 bases, and the junction held 10 bases outside the gene matches. The CDR3 DNA follows: TGTGCCTGGGCCCCAGGAGCGGGAGGGTTCGAGCAGTACTTC. The encoded protein is CAWAPGAGGFEQYF.

The V call is TRBV7-3, the J call TRBJ1-3; D uncertain. Looked up from germline, CDR1 is SGHTA and CDR2 is FQGTGA. Trimming removed 0 bases from V and 0 bases from J, with 9 bases in between. This CDR3 has 16 residues. This CDR3 reads CASSLTPGHSGNTIYF. In DNA, the CDR3 is TGTGCCAGCAGCTTAACCCCAGGCCACTCTGGAAACACCATATATTTT.

The V call is TRBV5-1, the J call TRBJ1-2, with D maybe TRBD1 (5 bases). Per germline, CDR1 SGHRS and CDR2 YFSETQ. The CDR3 consists of 14 residues. V dropped 4 bases and J dropped 5 bases, with 15 bases sitting between them. The CDR3 sequence is CASSPGTGLYGYTF. The CDR3, as DNA: TGCGCCAGCAGCCCGGGGACGGGTCTTTATGGCTACACCTTC.